This T cell receptor (beta chain) comes out of a study of T-cell memory formation after mild COVID-19. Study-wide results and caveats: Pre-infection memory harbored some responding clones, suggesting cross-reactive memory joined. Clones that shrank (day 15 to 85) were balanced CD4/CD8, whereas later expanders leaned CD4+.

V lost 3 bases and J lost 4, with 11 bases in between. The CDR3 length is 14 residues. Per germline, CDR1 MNHEY and CDR2 SVGEGT. Sample barcodes and UMIs were carried by the TCR alpha and TCR beta cDNA libraries that 5'RACE generated with constant-segment primers. TCRdb processed the 5' RACE reads anew with MiXCR; each CDR3 protein has one entry. The sample lists more than 100,000 distinct CDR3 sequences; approximately 15% were seen once. This clonotype occurred many times. What it binds is unknown. Input material: PBMCs or a T cell subset sorted from them (not recorded which). The chain has TRBV6-2 or TRBV6-3 and TRBJ2-3; D is possibly TRBD2 (5 bases). This sequence originates from a man aged 18 to 29 who had mild COVID-19 (a few samples of this study predate the infection). Cell type and time point are not known. The CDR3 is CASSYRGWADTQYF. As DNA, the CDR3 is TGTGCCAGCAGTTATCGGGGTTGGGCAGATACGCAGTATTTT.